This TCR beta chain appears in the sequencing data of a study of T cell repertoires in cytomegalovirus infection. This clonotype was recorded a few times. TCRdb fed the reads into MiXCR, producing one record per CDR3 protein. The sample gives about 400,000 distinct CDR3 sequences, around 18% of which show up once; roughly 9% is in the top ten. CDR1 SGDLS and CDR2 YYNGEE come from the germline V gene. The ends were cut back, 0 bases at V and 9 bases at J, with 18 bases in the middle. The CDR3 covers 15 residues. The TCR was taken from a human donor in good health (CMV status not recorded). Some clones in this sample may be carry-over from other donors' samples. The chain is built from TRBV9 and TRBJ1-1; D not resolved. The sequenced material came from PBMCs. The CDR3 protein is CASSVDMTNRGKAFF. In nucleotides, the CDR3 is TGTGCCAGCAGCGTAGATATGACAAATAGAGGAAAAGCTTTCTTT.